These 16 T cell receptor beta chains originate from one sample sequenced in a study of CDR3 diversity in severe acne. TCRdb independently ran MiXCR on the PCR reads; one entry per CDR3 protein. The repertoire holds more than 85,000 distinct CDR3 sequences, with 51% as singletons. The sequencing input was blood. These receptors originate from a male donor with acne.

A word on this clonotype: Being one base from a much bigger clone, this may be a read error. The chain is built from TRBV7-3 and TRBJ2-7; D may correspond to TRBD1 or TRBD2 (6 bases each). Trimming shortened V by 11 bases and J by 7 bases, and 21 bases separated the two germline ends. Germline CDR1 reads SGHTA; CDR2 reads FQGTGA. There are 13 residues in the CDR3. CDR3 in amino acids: CAGGGPGSSEQYF. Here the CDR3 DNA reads TGTGCCGGTGGGGGGCCAGGGTCTAGTGAGCAGTACTTC.

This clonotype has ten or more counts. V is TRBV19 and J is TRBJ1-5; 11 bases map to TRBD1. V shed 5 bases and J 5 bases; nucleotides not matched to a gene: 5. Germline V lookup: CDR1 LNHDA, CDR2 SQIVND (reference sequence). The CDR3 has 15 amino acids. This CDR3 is CASSSWGQGDQPQHF. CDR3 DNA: TGTGCCAGTAGTTCTTGGGGACAGGGGGATCAGCCCCAGCATTTT.

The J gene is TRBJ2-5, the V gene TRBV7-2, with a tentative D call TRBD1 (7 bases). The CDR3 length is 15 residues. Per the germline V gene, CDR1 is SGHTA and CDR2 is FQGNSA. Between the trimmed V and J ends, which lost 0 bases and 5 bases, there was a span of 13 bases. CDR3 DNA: TGTGCCAGCAGCTTAGCCGCAGGGGGGCCGGAGACCCAGTACTTC. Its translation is CASSLAAGGPETQYF.

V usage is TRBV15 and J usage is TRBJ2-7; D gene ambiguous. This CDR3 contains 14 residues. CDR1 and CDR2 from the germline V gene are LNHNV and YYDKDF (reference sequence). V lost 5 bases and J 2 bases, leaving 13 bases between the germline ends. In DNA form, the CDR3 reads TGTGCCACCAGCCCCCTCCGTCCGCCCTACGAGCAGTACTTC. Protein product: CATSPLRPPYEQYF.

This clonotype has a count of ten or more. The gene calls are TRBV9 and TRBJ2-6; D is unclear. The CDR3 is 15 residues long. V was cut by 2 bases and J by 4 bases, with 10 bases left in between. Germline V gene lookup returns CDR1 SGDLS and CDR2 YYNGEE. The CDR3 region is CASSVPAAGANVLTF. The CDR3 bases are TGTGCCAGCAGCGTTCCCGCGGCCGGGGCCAACGTCCTGACTTTC.

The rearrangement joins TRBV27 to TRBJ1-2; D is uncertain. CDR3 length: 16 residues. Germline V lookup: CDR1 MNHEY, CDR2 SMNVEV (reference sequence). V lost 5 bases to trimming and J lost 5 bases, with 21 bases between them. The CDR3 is CASSRADGSSSYGYTF. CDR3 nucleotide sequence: TGTGCCAGCAGTCGTGCGGACGGATCCTCCTCTTATGGCTACACCTTC.

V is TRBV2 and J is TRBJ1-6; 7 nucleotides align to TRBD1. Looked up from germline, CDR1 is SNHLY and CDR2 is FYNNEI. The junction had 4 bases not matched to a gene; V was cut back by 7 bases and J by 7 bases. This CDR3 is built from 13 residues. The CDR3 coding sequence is TGTGCCAGCATTAACAGGGGAAATTCACCCCTCCACTTT. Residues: CASINRGNSPLHF.

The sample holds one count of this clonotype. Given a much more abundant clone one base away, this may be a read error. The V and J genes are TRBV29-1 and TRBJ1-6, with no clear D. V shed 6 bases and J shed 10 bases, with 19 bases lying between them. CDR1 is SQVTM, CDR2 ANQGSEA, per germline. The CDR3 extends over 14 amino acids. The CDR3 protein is CSVQRAGIGSPLHF. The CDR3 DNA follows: TGCAGCGTACAACGAGCCGGTATCGGGTCACCCCTCCACTTT.

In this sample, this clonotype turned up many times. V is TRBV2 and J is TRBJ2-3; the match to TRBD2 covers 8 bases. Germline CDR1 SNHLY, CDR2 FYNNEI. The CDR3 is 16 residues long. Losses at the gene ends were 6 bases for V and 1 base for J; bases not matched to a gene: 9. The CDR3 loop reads CASSKAVSGGTDTQYF. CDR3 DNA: TGTGCCAGCAGCAAAGCGGTTAGCGGGGGCACAGATACGCAGTATTTT.

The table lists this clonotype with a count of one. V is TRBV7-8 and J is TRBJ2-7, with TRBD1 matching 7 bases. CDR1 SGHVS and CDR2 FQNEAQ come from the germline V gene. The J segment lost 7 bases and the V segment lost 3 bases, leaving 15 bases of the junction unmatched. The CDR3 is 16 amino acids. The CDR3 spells CASSFSRQGLGYEQYF. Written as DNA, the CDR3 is TGTGCCAGCAGCTTTTCCAGACAGGGATTGGGATATGAGCAGTACTTC.

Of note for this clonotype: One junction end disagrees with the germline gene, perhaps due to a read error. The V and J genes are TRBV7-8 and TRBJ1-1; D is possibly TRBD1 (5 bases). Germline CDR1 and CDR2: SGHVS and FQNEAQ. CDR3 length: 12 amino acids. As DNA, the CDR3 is TGTGCCAGCAGCTTAGGTCGGGTAGGGGCTTCCTTT. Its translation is CASSLGRVGASF.

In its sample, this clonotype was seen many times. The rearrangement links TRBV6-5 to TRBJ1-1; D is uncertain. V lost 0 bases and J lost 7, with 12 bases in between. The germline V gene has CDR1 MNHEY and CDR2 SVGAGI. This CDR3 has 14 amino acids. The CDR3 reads CASSYSIDGLEAFF. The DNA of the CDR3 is TGTGCCAGCAGTTACTCGATTGATGGACTTGAAGCTTTCTTT.

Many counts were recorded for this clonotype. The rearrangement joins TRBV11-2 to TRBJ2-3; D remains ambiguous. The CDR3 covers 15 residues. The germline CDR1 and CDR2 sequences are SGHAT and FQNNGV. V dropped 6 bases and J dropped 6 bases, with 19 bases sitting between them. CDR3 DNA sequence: TGTGCCAGCAGTTTTGTGACACCGCGGCCGGATACGCAGTATTTT. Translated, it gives CASSFVTPRPDTQYF.

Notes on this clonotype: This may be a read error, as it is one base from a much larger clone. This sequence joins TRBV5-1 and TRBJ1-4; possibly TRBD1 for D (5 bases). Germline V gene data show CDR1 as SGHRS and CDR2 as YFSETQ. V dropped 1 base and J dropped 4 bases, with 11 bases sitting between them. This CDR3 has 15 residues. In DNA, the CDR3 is TGCGCCAGCAGCTTGTCAGGGAGGAGTAATGAAAAACTGTTTTTT. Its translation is CASSLSGRSNEKLFF.

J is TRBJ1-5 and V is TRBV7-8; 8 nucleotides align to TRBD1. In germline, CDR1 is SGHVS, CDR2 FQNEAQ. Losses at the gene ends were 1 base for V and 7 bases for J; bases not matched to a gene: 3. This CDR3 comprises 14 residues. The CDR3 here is CASSLGQGMQPQHF. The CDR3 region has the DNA TGTGCCAGCAGCTTAGGACAGGGGATGCAGCCCCAGCATTTT.

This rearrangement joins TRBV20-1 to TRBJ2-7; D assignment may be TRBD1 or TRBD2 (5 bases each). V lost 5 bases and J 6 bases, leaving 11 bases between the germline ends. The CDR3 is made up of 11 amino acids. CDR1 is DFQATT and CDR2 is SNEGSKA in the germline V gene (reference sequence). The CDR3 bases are TGCAGTGCTGGGACCGGCCGCGAGCAGTACTTC. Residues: CSAGTGREQYF.